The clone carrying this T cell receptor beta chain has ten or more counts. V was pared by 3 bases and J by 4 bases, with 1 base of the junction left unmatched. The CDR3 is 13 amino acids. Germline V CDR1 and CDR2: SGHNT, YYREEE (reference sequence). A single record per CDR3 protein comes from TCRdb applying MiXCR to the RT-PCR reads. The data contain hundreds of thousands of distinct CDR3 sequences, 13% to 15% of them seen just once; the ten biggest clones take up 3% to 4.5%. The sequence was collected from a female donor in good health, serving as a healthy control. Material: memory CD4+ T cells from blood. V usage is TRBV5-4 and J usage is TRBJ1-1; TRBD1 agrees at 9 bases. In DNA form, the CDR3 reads TGTGCCAGCAGCTGGGACAGGGCCACTGAAGCTTTCTTT. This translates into CASSWDRATEAFF.